This TCR beta chain came from a study of blood T cell repertoires in COVID-19. In the original workflow: It was from reference gene primer amplification that nucleated cell counts were estimated. Sequencing used immunoSEQ multiplex PCR; TCRdb keeps in-frame clones, though not all of them. V and J calls and clone size come straight from that table; D and trimming were deduced from the DNA. The table records more than 450,000 clones, 87% of them present only once. The germline V gene has CDR1 SNHLY and CDR2 FYNNEI. Trimming shortened V by 10 bases and J by 4 bases, and 14 bases separated the two germline ends. The CDR3 loop spans 13 amino acids.

Sequenced input: PBMCs or T cells enriched from blood (not recorded which). This receptor was taken from a woman aged 18-29 years who had recovered from COVID-19. The V gene is TRBV2, the J gene TRBJ1-5; D unclear. In DNA form, the CDR3 reads TGTGCCACTCATGAAGAGTCGAATCAGCCCCAGCATTTT. Protein: CATHEESNQPQHF.